A single sample gave rise to the 32 T cell receptor beta chains below, sequenced in a study of cytomegalovirus exposure and HLA in healthy donors. With 60 Vbeta and 13 Jbeta primers, the PCR was carried out. Profiling relied on immunoSEQ multiplex PCR, and the TCRdb table lists in-frame clones only, not all of them. The table lists around 110,000 clones, 8.5% to 10% of them singletons. Sequencing was performed on PBMCs. These receptor sequences come from a young man in good health and CMV-seronegative.

The chain carries TRBV5-6 and TRBJ2-1; maybe TRBD1 (5 bases). The CDR3 extends over 14 amino acids. V shed 0 bases and J shed 10 bases, with 14 bases lying between them. Germline-derived CDR1 and CDR2 are SGHDT and YYEEEE. The CDR3 reads CASSLVGYRQEQFF. As DNA, the CDR3 is TGTGCCAGCAGCTTGGTAGGCTACAGGCAAGAGCAGTTCTTC. Filled out from reference TRBV5-6 and TRBJ2-1, the complete variable domain reads DAGVTQSPTHLIKTRGQQVTLRCSPKSGHDTVSWYQQALGQGPQFIFQYYEEEERQRGNFPDRFSGHQFPNYSSELNVNALLLGDSALYLCASSLVGYRQEQFFGPGTRLTVL.

This clone was counted only a few times. V gene TRBV6-5 combines with J gene TRBJ1-5, with 9 bases fitting TRBD1. V trimming: 2 bases; J trimming: 4 bases; junction bases outside the gene matches: 3. This CDR3 is 15 amino acids long. Germline V lookup: CDR1 MNHEY, CDR2 SVGAGI. CDR3 nucleotides: TGTGCCAGCAGTTACGGGACAGGGCCTAATCAGCCCCAGCATTTT. Its protein is CASSYGTGPNQPQHF.

This clone has only a few counts. The chain recombines TRBV7-2 with TRBJ1-4; 9 bases fit TRBD1. Germline-derived CDR1 and CDR2 are SGHTA and FQGNSA. The CDR3 is 16 residues long. The V gene end was trimmed by 1 base and the J gene end by 8 bases; junction bases not matched to a gene: 8. The CDR3 bases are TGTGCCAGCAGCTTAGAACAGGGGGCTTATAGGGAAAAACTGTTTTTT. As protein: CASSLEQGAYREKLFF.

This clone was observed a handful of times. The chain uses TRBV9 and TRBJ2-3; TRBD2 matches 11 bases. J was trimmed by 8 bases and V by 6 bases; bases with no gene match: 8. This CDR3 spans 14 amino acids. CDR1 and CDR2 (germline): SGDLS, YYNGEE. CDR3 region: CASTGTSGGGTQYF. In DNA, the CDR3 is TGTGCCAGCACCGGGACTAGCGGTGGCGGTACGCAGTATTTT.

On this clone itself: This specimen includes other DNA sequences encoding the same CDR3. The chain recombines TRBV6-5 with TRBJ1-3, with a weak D call TRBD1 (5 bases). Germline loops: CDR1 MNHEY, CDR2 SVGAGI. The ends were cut back, 0 bases at V and 2 bases at J, with 11 bases in the middle. The CDR3 has 16 amino acids. The CDR3 sequence: CASSYSLAGAGNTIYF. The DNA for the CDR3 is TGTGCCAGCAGTTACTCGTTAGCGGGGGCTGGAAACACCATATATTTT.

This clone was counted only a few times. The chain is built from TRBV28 and TRBJ2-3, with 13 positions matching TRBD2. The length of the CDR3 is 14 residues. Trimming removed 5 bases from V and 5 bases from J; junction bases left unmatched: 1. Germline values: CDR1 MDHEN, CDR2 SYDVKM. CDR3 bases: TGTGCCAGCAGTCGACTAGCGGGGGGAGATACGCAGTATTTT. It yields the protein CASSRLAGGDTQYF.

This rearrangement joins TRBV30 to TRBJ1-2; a possible D gene is TRBD1 (6 bases). From germline, CDR1 is GTSNPN and CDR2 SVGIG (reference sequence). V lost 1 base, J lost 0 bases, and 6 bases lay in between. The CDR3 runs 13 residues. The CDR3 nucleotides read TGTGCCTGGAGTGGGACAGCTAACTATGGCTACACCTTC. Protein sequence: CAWSGTANYGYTF.

This chain connects TRBV27 to TRBJ2-7; D is ambiguous. CDR1 MNHEY and CDR2 SMNVEV come from the germline V gene (reference sequence). Trimming left V 2 bases short and J 1 base short, with 3 bases between. CDR3 length equals 12 residues. Here the CDR3 DNA reads TGTGCCAGCAGTTTACCATCCTACGAGCAGTACTTC. Its protein product is CASSLPSYEQYF.

This CDR3 reads CASSSDGRGEQYF. The DNA of the CDR3 is TGTGCCAGCAGCTCGGACGGGCGGGGCGAGCAGTACTTC. The V and J genes are TRBV7-6 and TRBJ2-7; perhaps TRBD2 as D (6 bases). Deletions cut 4 bases from V and 6 bases from J, with 13 bases between. CDR1 and CDR2 from the germline V gene are SGHVS and FNYEAQ. This CDR3 is built from 13 residues.

A few counts support this clone. The chain is built from TRBV9 and TRBJ1-1; tentatively, D is TRBD1 (6 bases). Germline CDR1 reads SGDLS; CDR2 reads YYNGEE. The CDR3 length is 14 residues. Trimming shortened V by 4 bases and J by 4 bases, and 14 bases separated the two germline ends. The CDR3 here is CASSPNDRFTEAFF. Here the CDR3 DNA reads TGTGCCAGCAGCCCCAACGACAGGTTCACTGAAGCTTTCTTT. The full variable domain, with the rest looked up from reference TRBV9 and TRBJ1-1, is DSGVTQTPKHLITATGQRVTLRCSPRSGDLSVYWYQQSLDQGLQFLIQYYNGEERAKGNILERFSAQQFPDLHSELNLSSLELGDSALYFCASSPNDRFTEAFFGQGTRLTVV.

The V and J genes are TRBV27 and TRBJ2-7; D unresolved. Germline loops: CDR1 MNHEY, CDR2 SMNVEV (reference sequence). The CDR3 is made up of 14 amino acids. Trimming cost V 5 bases and J 0 bases, with 11 bases left between them. As DNA, the CDR3 is TGTGCCAGCAGTCCCGTCGGTAGCTCCTACGAGCAGTACTTC. It codes for CASSPVGSSYEQYF.

The V and J genes are TRBV27 and TRBJ1-1; TRBD1 is a possible D gene (6 bases). Germline V gene lookup returns CDR1 MNHEY and CDR2 SMNVEV (reference sequence). The CDR3 sequence is 15 residues long. Trimming removed 7 bases from V and 3 bases from J, with 18 bases in between. Here the CDR3 DNA reads TGTGCCAGCATGACAGGTGGGTCTAGGGACACTGAAGCTTTCTTT. It is translated as CASMTGGSRDTEAFF.

This clone came up a few times. This chain links TRBV7-2 with TRBJ1-6; 8 bases map to TRBD1. Germline V gives CDR1 SGHTA, CDR2 FQGNSA. This CDR3 is built from 14 residues. Losses at the gene ends were 2 bases for V and 12 bases for J; bases not matched to a gene: 6. The CDR3 spells CASSLRQGPQPLHF. The CDR3 region has the DNA TGTGCCAGCAGCTTAAGACAGGGGCCTCAACCCCTCCACTTT.

V and J are TRBV5-6 and TRBJ2-2; possibly TRBD1 for D (6 bases). With 4 bases removed from V and 3 bases from J, the gap between germline ends came to 16 bases. This CDR3 is 16 amino acids long. The germline CDR1 and CDR2 sequences are SGHDT and YYEEEE. The CDR3 coding sequence is TGTGCCAGCAGCCTCCTGGAAACAGGGTACACCGGGGAGCTGTTTTTT. This gives the protein CASSLLETGYTGELFF.

The CDR3 loop reads CASSLVGGAGGLLDTQYF. CDR3 nucleotides: TGTGCCAGCAGCTTAGTGGGGGGAGCGGGGGGGCTTTTAGATACGCAGTATTTT. The chain employs TRBV7-2 and TRBJ2-3; TRBD2 aligns across 10 bases. The CDR3 contains 18 residues. V lost 1 base and J lost 5; bases outside the gene matches: 12. Germline loops: CDR1 SGHTA, CDR2 FQGNSA. Complete variable domain (other parts from reference TRBV7-2 and TRBJ2-3): GAGVSQSPSNKVTEKGKDVELRCDPISGHTALYWYRQSLGQGLEFLIYFQGNSAPDKSGLPSDRFSAERTGGSVSTLTIQRTQQEDSAVYLCASSLVGGAGGLLDTQYFGPGTRLTVL.

V usage is TRBV19 and J usage is TRBJ1-5; D ambiguous. This CDR3 region has 14 residues. Germline V gives CDR1 LNHDA, CDR2 SQIVND (reference sequence). The V gene lost 5 bases and the J gene lost 6 bases, with 14 bases spanning the gap. CDR3: CASSLPAGSQPQHF. The CDR3 bases are TGTGCCAGTAGTCTGCCCGCGGGGAGTCAGCCCCAGCATTTT.

The rearrangement joins TRBV5-1 to TRBJ2-3, with 10 bases that match TRBD1. From germline, CDR1 is SGHRS and CDR2 YFSETQ. Trimming at V came to 3 bases and at J to 0 bases, leaving 1 base not matched to a gene. The CDR3 totals 15 residues. As DNA, the CDR3 is TGCGCCAGCAGCTCGGGACAGGGGAGCACAGATACGCAGTATTTT. Amino acids: CASSSGQGSTDTQYF.

The rearrangement links TRBV21-1 to TRBJ2-5; the table's D call TRBD1 went unverified against the DNA. TRBV21-1 is described as a pseudogene. The CDR3 consists of 14 residues. The DNA of the CDR3 is TGTGCCAGCAGCAAGGGACAGCTCCGTGGGACCCAGTACTTC. Translated: CASSKGQLRGTQYF.

This clone appeared a few times. V usage is TRBV6-5 and J usage is TRBJ2-7; no reliable D call. V lost 4 bases and J 0 bases, leaving 16 bases between the germline ends. Looked up from germline, CDR1 is MNHEY and CDR2 is SVGAGI. This CDR3 region has 16 residues. The CDR3 protein is CASSWNLTVPSYEQYF. CDR3 coding DNA: TGTGCCAGCAGTTGGAACTTAACAGTACCCTCCTACGAGCAGTACTTC.

The chain employs TRBV5-1 and TRBJ2-5; D possibly corresponds to TRBD2 (6 bases). Trimming removed 2 bases from V and 4 bases from J, with 9 bases in between. Germline CDR1 and CDR2: SGHRS and YFSETQ. This CDR3 spans 13 amino acids. The CDR3 spells CASSFGSLETQYF. The CDR3 nucleotides are TGCGCCAGCAGCTTCGGGAGTTTAGAGACCCAGTACTTC.

The chain recombines TRBV6-5 with TRBJ2-4; TRBD1 agrees at 11 bases. The V gene's germline CDR1 is MNHEY and CDR2 SVGAGI. The CDR3 consists of 15 residues. V gave up 6 bases and J gave up 7 bases; unmatched junction bases: 8. In DNA, the CDR3 is TGTGCCAGCAGCACACTCGGGGACAGGGGGAACATTCAGTACTTC. As protein: CASSTLGDRGNIQYF.

This chain links TRBV19 with TRBJ1-2; 9 positions agree with TRBD1. This CDR3 comprises 14 residues. V gave up 3 bases and J gave up 4 bases; unmatched junction bases: 3. Germline V gene sequence: CDR1 LNHDA, CDR2 SQIVND (reference sequence). CDR3 amino acids: CASSMGQGLYGYTF. DNA of the CDR3: TGTGCCAGTAGTATGGGACAGGGCCTCTATGGCTACACCTTC.

This clone was detected a few times. V usage is TRBV10-2 and J usage is TRBJ2-3, with D possibly being TRBD2 (7 bases). The CDR3 is made up of 15 amino acids. The ends were cut back, 3 bases at V and 4 bases at J, with 14 bases in the middle. CDR1 and CDR2 from the germline V gene are WSHSY and SAAADI. CDR3 loop: CASSDWGGAADTQYF. The CDR3 nucleotides read TGCGCCAGCAGTGATTGGGGGGGGGCCGCAGATACGCAGTATTTT.

The V and J genes are TRBV4-1 and TRBJ2-7; 12 bases map to TRBD2. This CDR3 region has 15 residues. J was trimmed by 4 bases and V by 3 bases; bases with no gene match: 4. The germline V gene has CDR1 MGHRA and CDR2 YSYEKL. The CDR3 DNA sequence: TGCGCCAGCAGCCACCCGACTAGCGGGAGATACGAGCAGTACTTC. Translated, it gives CASSHPTSGRYEQYF.

This clone was counted only a few times. The chain is built from TRBV4-1 and TRBJ2-7, with TRBD2 as a possible D gene (6 bases). The CDR3 totals 14 residues. V was cut by 5 bases and J by 0 bases, with 11 bases left in between. Germline CDR1 is MGHRA and CDR2 is YSYEKL. The CDR3 here is CASSSGGNSYEQYF. CDR3 DNA: TGCGCCAGCAGCTCCGGAGGGAACTCCTACGAGCAGTACTTC.

This clone was detected a few times. The J gene is TRBJ1-3, the V gene TRBV9; D unresolved. Germline V gene lookup returns CDR1 SGDLS and CDR2 YYNGEE. The CDR3 extends over 14 amino acids. Trimming left V 0 bases short and J 8 bases short, with 12 bases between. CDR3 in DNA: TGTGCCAGCAGCGTAGATCAGCACGGGGACACCATATATTTT. It is translated as CASSVDQHGDTIYF.

This clone has a handful of counts. The chain combines TRBV28 with TRBJ2-6; D ambiguous. V was pared by 8 bases and J by 2 bases, with 10 bases between. This CDR3 has 14 residues. The germline CDR1 and CDR2 sequences are MDHEN and SYDVKM. The chain's CDR3 is CASLSGPGANVLTF. Written as DNA, the CDR3 is TGTGCCAGCCTATCAGGCCCTGGGGCCAACGTCCTGACTTTC.

This clone was picked up a small number of times. This sequence joins TRBV5-1 and TRBJ2-3; 8 bases align to TRBD1. Germline loops: CDR1 SGHRS, CDR2 YFSETQ. The trim removed 3 bases at V and 4 bases at J, leaving 7 bases unmatched. CDR3 size: 15 residues. CDR3 nucleotide sequence: TGCGCCAGCAGCTACCAGGGGGCTCGGGCAGATACGCAGTATTTT. Its protein product is CASSYQGARADTQYF.

This clone was detected only a few times. The J gene is TRBJ1-5, the V gene TRBV6-1, with 7 bases fitting TRBD1. The germline V gene encodes CDR1 MNHNS and CDR2 SASEGT. The CDR3 has 13 amino acids. With V trimmed by 5 bases and J by 7 bases, 5 bases remained unmatched. The CDR3 sequence is CASSRQGGQPQHF. The CDR3 nucleotides read TGTGCCAGCAGTCGACAGGGAGGACAGCCCCAGCATTTT.

This clone was counted a few times. This sequence joins TRBV7-9 and TRBJ1-4, with 7 bases aligning to TRBD1. This CDR3 comprises 14 residues. Trimming cost V 5 bases and J 3 bases; bases outside gene matches: 3. Per the germline V gene, CDR1 is SEHNR and CDR2 is FQNEAQ (reference sequence). The CDR3 DNA sequence: TGTGCCAGCAGCCGGGACAGCTCTAATGAAAAACTGTTTTTT. Translation gives CASSRDSSNEKLFF.

V and J are TRBV2 and TRBJ1-5; D perhaps matches TRBD1 (6 bases). The CDR3 has 16 amino acids. V dropped 5 bases and J dropped 2 bases, with 16 bases sitting between them. The germline gives CDR1 SNHLY, CDR2 FYNNEI. This CDR3 reads CASSQLWAGGNQPQHF. The CDR3, as DNA: TGTGCCAGCAGTCAGCTTTGGGCAGGGGGCAATCAGCCCCAGCATTTT.

This chain uses TRBV19 with TRBJ2-2, with 12 bases lining up with TRBD2. The ends lost 6 bases at V and 3 bases at J; junction bases unmatched: 5. This CDR3 is 16 amino acids long. Germline V gives CDR1 LNHDA, CDR2 SQIVND (reference sequence). CDR3: CASRTRLAGDTGELFF. The CDR3 coding sequence is TGTGCCAGTAGGACCAGACTAGCGGGAGACACCGGGGAGCTGTTTTTT.